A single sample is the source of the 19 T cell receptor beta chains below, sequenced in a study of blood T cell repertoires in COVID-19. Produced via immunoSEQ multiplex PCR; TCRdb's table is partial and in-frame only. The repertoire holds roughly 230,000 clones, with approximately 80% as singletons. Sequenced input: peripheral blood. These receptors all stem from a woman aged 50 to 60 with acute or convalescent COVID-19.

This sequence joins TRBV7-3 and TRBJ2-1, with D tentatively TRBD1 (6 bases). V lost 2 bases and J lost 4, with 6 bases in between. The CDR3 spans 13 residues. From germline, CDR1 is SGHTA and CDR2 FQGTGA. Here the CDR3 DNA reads TGTGCCAGCAGCTTAGACAGGTACAATGAGCAGTTCTTC. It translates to CASSLDRYNEQFF. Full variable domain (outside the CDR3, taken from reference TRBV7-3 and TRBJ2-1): GAGVSQTPSNKVTEKGKYVELRCDPISGHTALYWYRQSLGQGPEFLIYFQGTGAADDSGLPNDRFFAVRPEGSVSTLKIQRTERGDSAVYLCASSLDRYNEQFFGPGTRLTVL.

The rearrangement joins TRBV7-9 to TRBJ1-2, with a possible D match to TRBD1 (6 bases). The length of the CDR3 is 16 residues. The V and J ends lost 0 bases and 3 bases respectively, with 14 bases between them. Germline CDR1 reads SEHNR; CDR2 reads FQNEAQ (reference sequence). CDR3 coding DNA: TGTGCCAGCAGCTTAGCGTTTGAGGACAGATACTATGGCTACACCTTC. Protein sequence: CASSLAFEDRYYGYTF.

In DNA form, the CDR3 reads TGTGCCAGCAGTGGTGAGAGTCGAAATTCACCCCTCCACTTT. As protein: CASSGESRNSPLHF. The chain carries TRBV2 and TRBJ1-6; D gene uncertain. Between the trimmed V and J ends, which lost 4 bases and 7 bases, there was a span of 11 bases. Germline V gene data show CDR1 as SNHLY and CDR2 as FYNNEI. This CDR3 has 14 residues.

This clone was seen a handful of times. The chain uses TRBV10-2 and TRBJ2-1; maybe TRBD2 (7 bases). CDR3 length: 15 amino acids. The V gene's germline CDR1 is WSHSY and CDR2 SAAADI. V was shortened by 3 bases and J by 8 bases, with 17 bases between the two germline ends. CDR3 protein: CASSDGGAGFDEQFF. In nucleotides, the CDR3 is TGCGCCAGCAGTGATGGGGGGGCGGGGTTCGATGAGCAGTTCTTC.

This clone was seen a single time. Here the CDR3 DNA reads TGCGCCAGCAGCAAGATAACACAGGGGCGCCAGACCGGGGAGCTGTTTTTT. Its translation is CASSKITQGRQTGELFF. The rearrangement joins TRBV5-1 to TRBJ2-2; 7 bases are shared with TRBD1. Per germline, CDR1 SGHRS and CDR2 YFSETQ. This CDR3 has 17 amino acids. J was trimmed by 5 bases and V by 4 bases; bases with no gene match: 14.

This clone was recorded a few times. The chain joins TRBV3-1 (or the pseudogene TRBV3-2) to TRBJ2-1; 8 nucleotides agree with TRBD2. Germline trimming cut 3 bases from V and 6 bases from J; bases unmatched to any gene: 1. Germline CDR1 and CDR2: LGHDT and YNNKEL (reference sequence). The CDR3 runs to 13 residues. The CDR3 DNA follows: TGTGCCAGCAGCCAGAGCGGGGGCAATGAGCAGTTCTTC. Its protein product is CASSQSGGNEQFF.

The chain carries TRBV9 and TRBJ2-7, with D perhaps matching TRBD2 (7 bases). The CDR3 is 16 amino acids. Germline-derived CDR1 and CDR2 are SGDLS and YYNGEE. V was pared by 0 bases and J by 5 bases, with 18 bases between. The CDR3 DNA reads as TGTGCCAGCAGCGTAGGTGATGAGGGGGGGCACAACGAGCAGTACTTC. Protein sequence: CASSVGDEGGHNEQYF. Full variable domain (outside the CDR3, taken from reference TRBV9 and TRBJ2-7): DSGVTQTPKHLITATGQRVTLRCSPRSGDLSVYWYQQSLDQGLQFLIQYYNGEERAKGNILERFSAQQFPDLHSELNLSSLELGDSALYFCASSVGDEGGHNEQYFGPGTRLTVT.

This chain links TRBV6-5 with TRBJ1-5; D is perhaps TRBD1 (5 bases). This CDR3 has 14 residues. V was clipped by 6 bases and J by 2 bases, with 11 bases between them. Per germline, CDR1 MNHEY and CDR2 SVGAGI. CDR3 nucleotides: TGTGCCAGCAGCCTATTCAGGGGCAATCAGCCCCAGCATTTT. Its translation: CASSLFRGNQPQHF.

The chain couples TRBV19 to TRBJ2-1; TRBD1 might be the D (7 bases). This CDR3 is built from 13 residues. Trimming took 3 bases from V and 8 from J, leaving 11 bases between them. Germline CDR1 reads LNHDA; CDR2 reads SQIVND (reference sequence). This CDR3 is CASSIDREDEQFF. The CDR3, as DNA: TGTGCCAGTAGTATCGACAGGGAGGATGAGCAGTTCTTC.

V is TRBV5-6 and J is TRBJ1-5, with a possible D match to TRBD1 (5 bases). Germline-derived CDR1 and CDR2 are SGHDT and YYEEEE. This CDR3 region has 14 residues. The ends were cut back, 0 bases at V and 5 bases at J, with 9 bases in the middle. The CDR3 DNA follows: TGTGCCAGCAGCTTGGGCAGGGAAGATCAGCCCCAGCATTTT. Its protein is CASSLGREDQPQHF.

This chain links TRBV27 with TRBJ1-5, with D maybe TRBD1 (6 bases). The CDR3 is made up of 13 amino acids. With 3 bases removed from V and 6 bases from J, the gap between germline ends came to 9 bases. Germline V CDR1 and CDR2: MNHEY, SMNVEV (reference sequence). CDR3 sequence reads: CASSLGAGQPQHF. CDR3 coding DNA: TGTGCCAGCAGTTTGGGGGCGGGTCAGCCCCAGCATTTT.

CDR3 protein: CASSSGTTYGYTF. DNA for the CDR3: TGTGCCAGCAGCTCAGGGACTACCTATGGCTACACCTTC. This rearrangement joins TRBV12-3 or TRBV12-4 to TRBJ1-2; weak D call: TRBD1 (5 bases). Deletions cut 6 bases from V and 4 bases from J, with 12 bases between. The CDR3 totals 13 residues.

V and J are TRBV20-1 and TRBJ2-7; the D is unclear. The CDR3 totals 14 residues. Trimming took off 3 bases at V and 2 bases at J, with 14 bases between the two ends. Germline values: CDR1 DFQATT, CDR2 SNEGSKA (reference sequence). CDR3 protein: CSASGLNPPYEQYF. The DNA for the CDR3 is TGCAGTGCTAGTGGGCTCAACCCCCCCTACGAGCAGTACTTC.

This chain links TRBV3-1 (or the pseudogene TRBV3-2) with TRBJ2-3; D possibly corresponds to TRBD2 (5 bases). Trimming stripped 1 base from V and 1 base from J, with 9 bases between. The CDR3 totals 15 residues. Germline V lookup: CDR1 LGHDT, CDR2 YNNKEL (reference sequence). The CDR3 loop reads CASSQVQAGTDTQYF. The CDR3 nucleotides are TGTGCCAGCAGCCAAGTACAAGCGGGCACAGATACGCAGTATTTT.

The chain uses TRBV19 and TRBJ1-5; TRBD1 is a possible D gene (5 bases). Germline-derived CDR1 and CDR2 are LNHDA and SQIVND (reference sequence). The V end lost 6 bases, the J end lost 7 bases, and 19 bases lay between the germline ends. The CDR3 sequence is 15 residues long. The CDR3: CASSPTGQGGQPQHF. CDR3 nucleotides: TGTGCCAGTAGCCCGACGGGGCAGGGAGGACAGCCCCAGCATTTT.

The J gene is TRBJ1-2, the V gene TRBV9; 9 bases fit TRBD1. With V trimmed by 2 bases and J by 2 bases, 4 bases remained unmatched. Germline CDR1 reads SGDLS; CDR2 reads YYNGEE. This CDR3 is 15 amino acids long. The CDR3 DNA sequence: TGTGCCAGCAGCGTGGCCGGACAGGGGAACTATGGCTACACCTTC. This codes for CASSVAGQGNYGYTF.

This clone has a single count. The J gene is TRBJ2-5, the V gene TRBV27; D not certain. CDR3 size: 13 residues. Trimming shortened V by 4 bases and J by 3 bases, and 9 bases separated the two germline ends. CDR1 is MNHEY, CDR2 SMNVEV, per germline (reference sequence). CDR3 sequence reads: CASSSRFEETQYF. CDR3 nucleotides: TGTGCCAGCAGTTCTAGGTTTGAAGAGACCCAGTACTTC.

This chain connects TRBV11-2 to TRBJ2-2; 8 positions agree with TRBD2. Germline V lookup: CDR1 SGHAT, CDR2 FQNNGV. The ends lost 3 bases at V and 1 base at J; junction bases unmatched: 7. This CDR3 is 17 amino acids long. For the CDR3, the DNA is TGTGCCAGCAGCTTCGGGGGGGCCCTGCTGAACACCGGGGAGCTGTTTTTT. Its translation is CASSFGGALLNTGELFF.

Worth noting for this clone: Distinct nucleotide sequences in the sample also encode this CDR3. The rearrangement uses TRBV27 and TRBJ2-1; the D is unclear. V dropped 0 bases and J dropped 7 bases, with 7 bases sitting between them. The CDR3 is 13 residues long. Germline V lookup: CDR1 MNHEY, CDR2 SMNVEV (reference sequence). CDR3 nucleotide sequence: TGTGCCAGCAGTTTATCCCACCGGAATGAGCAGTTCTTC. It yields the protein CASSLSHRNEQFF.